Detailed here is one T cell receptor (beta chain). Trimming cost V 2 bases and J 4 bases, with 11 bases left between them. The CDR3 has 14 residues. CDR1 is MDHEN, CDR2 SYDVKM, per germline. These data belong to a study of cytomegalovirus exposure and HLA in healthy donors. 60 Vbeta and 13 Jbeta primers were used in PCR. The protocol was immunoSEQ multiplex PCR, while the TCRdb copy is restricted to in-frame clones and leaves out a portion. The sample carries 120,000 to 150,000 clones, 80% to 90% recorded once. The chain employs TRBV28 and TRBJ1-1; maybe TRBD1 (6 bases). This TCR derives from a boy aged 2 to 10 in good health and CMV-seronegative. The sample was PBMCs. CDR3 residues: CASSLGGIGTEAFF. The CDR3, as DNA: TGTGCCAGCAGTTTAGGGGGCATCGGCACTGAAGCTTTCTTT.